These 9 T cell receptor beta chains share one sample of origin, sequenced in a study of blood T cell repertoires in COVID-19. Generated by immunoSEQ multiplex PCR, the TCRdb table keeps only in-frame clones and is missing some. The sample shows approximately 230,000 clones, just over 90% of them seen only once. The sequencing sample was made of PBMCs or T cells enriched from blood (not recorded which). These receptors were collected from a woman under 30 who had recovered from COVID-19.

The chain combines TRBV19 with TRBJ2-1; 10 bases map to TRBD2. V gave up 7 bases and J gave up 8 bases; unmatched junction bases: 14. Germline-derived CDR1 and CDR2 are LNHDA and SQIVND (reference sequence). The CDR3 length is 16 residues. CDR3 nucleotides: TGTGCCAGTAAGTCTAGCGGGAGTACCCGTGTCCATGAGCAGTTCTTC. Protein: CASKSSGSTRVHEQFF. Together with reference TRBV19 and TRBJ2-1, the CDR3 gives the full variable domain: DGGITQSPKYLFRKEGQNVTLSCEQNLNHDAMYWYRQDPGQGLRLIYYSQIVNDFQKGDIAEGYSVSREKKESFPLTVTSAQKNPTAFYLCASKSSGSTRVHEQFFGPGTRLTVL.

The chain has TRBV5-1 and TRBJ2-1; 7 bases align to TRBD1. The V and J ends lost 0 bases and 15 bases, in that order; junction bases with no gene match: 3. CDR1 and CDR2 from the germline V gene are SGHRS and YFSETQ. There are 11 residues in the CDR3. CDR3 amino acids: CASSLGQGLFF. CDR3 bases: TGCGCCAGCAGCTTGGGACAGGGTCTGTTCTTC.

The V gene is TRBV18, the J gene TRBJ1-2; D remains ambiguous. This CDR3 region has 14 residues. Trimming removed 0 bases at V and 4 bases at J, with 9 bases between. The germline V gene has CDR1 KGHSH and CDR2 LQKENI. Here the CDR3 reads CASSPPAASYGYTF. In DNA form, the CDR3 reads TGTGCCAGCTCACCACCGGCCGCCTCCTATGGCTACACCTTC.

The chain is built from TRBV7-8 and TRBJ1-2, with 7 nucleotides matching TRBD1. The CDR3 runs 14 residues. Per germline, CDR1 SGHVS and CDR2 FQNEAQ. Trimming took 5 bases from V and 6 from J; bases not matched to a gene: 9. The CDR3: CASSPGGLLDGYTF. CDR3 sequence (DNA): TGTGCCAGCAGCCCAGGGGGGCTATTGGATGGCTACACCTTC.

This chain connects TRBV11-1 to TRBJ2-1; D unclear. CDR1 SGHAT and CDR2 FQDESV come from the germline V gene (reference sequence). The CDR3 extends over 12 amino acids. V was pared by 3 bases and J by 10 bases, with 10 bases between. The CDR3 region has the DNA TGTGCCAGCAGCTTCTACGGGTGGGAGCAGTTCTTC. It is translated as CASSFYGWEQFF.

V and J are TRBV6-5 and TRBJ1-2; no clear D gene. The germline V gene encodes CDR1 MNHEY and CDR2 SVGAGI. The ends were cut back, 7 bases at V and 7 bases at J, with 13 bases in the middle. The CDR3 length is 12 residues. CDR3 sequence (DNA): TGTGCCAGCAACGATTTCCGGGTTGGCTACACCTTC. Encoded protein: CASNDFRVGYTF.

This sequence joins TRBV5-4 and TRBJ2-4; 8 nucleotides match TRBD1. The V and J ends lost 1 base and 1 base, in that order; junction bases with no gene match: 4. This CDR3 spans 16 amino acids. Germline CDR1 is SGHNT and CDR2 is YYREEE (reference sequence). DNA of the CDR3: TGTGCCAGCAGCTTGACAGGGGGGCCCGCCAAAAACATTCAGTACTTC. Translating it yields CASSLTGGPAKNIQYF.

The chain is built from TRBV9 and TRBJ1-4; 8 bases agree with TRBD1. This CDR3 contains 14 residues. Germline loops: CDR1 SGDLS, CDR2 YYNGEE. J gave up 5 bases and V 0 bases, and 0 bases lay outside the gene matches. In DNA, the CDR3 is TGTGCCAGCAGCGTAGGACAGGGGAATGAAAAACTGTTTTTT. Protein: CASSVGQGNEKLFF.

The genes are TRBV29-1 and TRBJ2-1; 10 bases match TRBD2. CDR3 length: 15 residues. Looked up from germline, CDR1 is SQVTM and CDR2 is ANQGSEA. V was pared by 7 bases and J by 4 bases, with 10 bases of the junction left unmatched. CDR3 amino acids: CSANSAGGFYNEQFF. The CDR3 DNA reads as TGCAGCGCCAACTCAGCGGGAGGGTTTTACAATGAGCAGTTCTTC.